Listed below are T cell receptor beta chains from one sample, sequenced in a study of T cells in Graves' hyperthyroidism and ophthalmopathy. From the multiplex PCR reads, TCRdb called clonotypes with MiXCR, one entry per CDR3 protein. This table holds a few hundred thousand distinct CDR3 sequences, around 25% found once. Sequenced material: blood. The receptors were gathered from a man aged 45-65 years with Graves' hyperthyroidism. Each CDR3 is given with its conserved first and last residue. The D gene is left open where the match is weak. Clone size is given for some rows only: seen once, a few or many times, or a class if the clone is expanded.

clone size	J gene	D gene	V gene	CDR3 protein	CDR3 DNA
many	TRBJ1-1	TRBD1	TRBV28	CASSLQGAWDEAFF	TGTGCCAGCAGCCTACAGGGGGCTTGGGATGAAGCTTTCTTT
-	TRBJ2-7	TRBD2	TRBV6-2/TRBV6-3	CASRGLAVYEQYF	TGTGCCAGCAGAGGACTAGCGGTCTACGAGCAGTACTTC
once	TRBJ2-2	-	TRBV19	CASSIRGELTGELFF	TGTGCCAGTAGTATAAGGGGCGAGCTAACCGGGGAGCTGTTTTTT
once	TRBJ1-2	-	TRBV4-1	CASSQAGSSNYGYTF	TGCGCCAGCAGCCAAGCGGGCAGTTCTAACTATGGCTACACCTTC
-	TRBJ2-3	-	TRBV11-2	CASSLGRYRSSTDTQYF	TGTGCCAGCAGCTTAGGCAGGTACCGATCTAGCACAGATACGCAGTATTTT
once	TRBJ2-7	-	TRBV6-2/TRBV6-3	CASSGSLFSYEQYF	TGTGCCAGCAGTGGCAGCCTATTCTCCTACGAGCAGTACTTC
many	TRBJ2-3	TRBD2	TRBV28	CASSLLAGAPDTQYF	TGTGCCAGCAGCCTACTAGCGGGAGCCCCAGATACGCAGTATTTT
few	TRBJ1-2	TRBD1	TRBV6-1	CASSQRDRNYGYTF	TGTGCCAGCAGCCAGCGGGACAGGAACTATGGCTACACCTTC
-	TRBJ2-1	TRBD2	TRBV19	CASSTWVRGESYNEQFF	TGTGCCAGTAGTACGTGGGTACGGGGGGAGAGCTACAATGAGCAGTTCTTC
-	TRBJ2-1	TRBD2	TRBV12-5	CASGSMTSRNEQFF	TGTGCTAGTGGTTCGATGACTAGCCGCAATGAGCAGTTCTTC
-	TRBJ2-7	TRBD1	TRBV2	CASSALGGGLPREYF	TGTGCCAGCAGTGCATTAGGGGGCGGCCTGCCTAGAGAGTACTTC
few	TRBJ1-5	-	TRBV6-1	CASTKDSNSNQPQHF	TGTGCCAGCACTAAAGACAGCAATAGCAATCAGCCCCAGCATTTT
few	TRBJ2-7	TRBD1	TRBV10-3	CAISGRQGEQYF	TGTGCCATCAGTGGACGACAGGGCGAGCAGTACTTC
once	TRBJ2-1	-	TRBV7-8	CASSLRMVLGSYNEQFF	TGTGCCAGCAGCTTAAGAATGGTGTTGGGCTCCTACAATGAGCAGTTCTTC
many	TRBJ2-7	TRBD1	TRBV12-3/TRBV12-4	CASSPDRAPGYEQYF	TGTGCCAGCAGTCCTGACAGGGCGCCAGGTTACGAGCAGTACTTC
-	TRBJ2-7	TRBD2	TRBV6-2/TRBV6-3	CASSPRLAGRGEQYF	TGTGCCAGCAGCCCCAGACTAGCGGGGAGGGGGGAGCAGTACTTC
many	TRBJ1-1	-	TRBV15	CATSKGPNTEAFF	TGTGCCACCAGCAAAGGGCCGAACACTGAAGCTTTCTTT
few	TRBJ1-2	TRBD1	TRBV20-1	CSARDREDYGYTF	TGCAGTGCCCGGGACAGGGAGGACTATGGCTACACCTTC
many	TRBJ2-1	-	TRBV6-2/TRBV6-3	CASSYVKFPSTSLTGNEQFF	TGTGCCAGCAGTTACGTCAAATTCCCTTCGACTAGCTTGACAGGTAATGAGCAGTTCTTC
few	TRBJ2-4	TRBD2	TRBV3-1	CASSIAGAENIQYF	TGTGCCAGCAGCATAGCGGGAGCAGAAAACATTCAGTACTTC
few	TRBJ2-7	-	TRBV28	CASSSRASGEQYF	TGTGCCAGCAGTAGTCGCGCCTCGGGCGAGCAGTACTTC
few	TRBJ2-3	TRBD1	TRBV28	CASSFVTGSTDTQYF	TGTGCCAGCAGTTTTGTGACAGGGAGCACAGATACGCAGTATTTT
many	TRBJ1-1	-	TRBV20-1	CSARWGGMNTEAFF	TGCAGTGCTAGATGGGGGGGCATGAACACTGAAGCTTTCTTT
-	TRBJ2-1	TRBD2	TRBV29-1	CSVERGSGRTNEQFF	TGCAGCGTTGAAAGGGGTAGCGGGAGAACGAATGAGCAGTTCTTC
few	TRBJ2-3	-	TRBV6-1	CASSEQKPTDTQYF	TGTGCCAGCAGTGAACAAAAGCCCACAGATACGCAGTATTTT
-	TRBJ2-7	-	TRBV5-1	CASSLAGLPYEQYF	TGCGCCAGCAGCTTGGCTGGACTTCCCTACGAGCAGTACTTC
-	TRBJ2-7	-	TRBV15	CATSREGHSYEQYF	TGTGCCACCAGCAGAGAGGGGCACTCCTACGAGCAGTACTTC
few	TRBJ1-6	-	TRBV20-1	CSAKPGRQNSPLHF	TGCAGTGCTAAGCCGGGACGGCAGAATTCACCCCTCCACTTT